A selection of T cell receptor beta chains follows, all from one sample in a study of CD8+ T cells in alopecia areata. TCRdb keeps only in-frame clones here, not all; method: immunoSEQ multiplex PCR. Altogether 110,000 or so clones are present, approximately 38% being singletons, with the ten largest covering 3.1%. Sequenced material: CD4+ T cells sorted from blood. These receptors were obtained from a human donor with alopecia areata. Each CDR3 is given with its conserved first and last residue. The D gene is left open where the match is weak. A clone size is listed for some rows: how often the clone was seen (once, few, many), or a class if it is expanded.

j_call clone_size v_call d_call cdr3_aa cdr3_nt
TRBJ2-1 few TRBV28 NA CASLRGRPYNEQFF TGTGCCAGCCTCCGGGGGAGACCCTACAATGAGCAGTTCTTC
TRBJ1-5 few TRBV29-1 TRBD1 CSVSVGGGQNQPQHF TGCAGCGTCTCAGTAGGAGGGGGCCAAAATCAGCCCCAGCATTTT
TRBJ2-3 NA TRBV2 NA CASTGEYTDTQYF TGTGCCAGCACGGGGGAATACACAGATACGCAGTATTTT
TRBJ2-4 NA TRBV2 TRBD2 CAGASGGNIQYF TGTGCCGGGGCTAGCGGGGGAAACATTCAGTACTTC
TRBJ2-3 few TRBV2 TRBD1 CASPTRDSSTDTQYF TGTGCCAGCCCGACTCGGGACAGTAGCACAGATACGCAGTATTTT
TRBJ2-5 few TRBV29-1 NA CSVGRQEGETQYF TGCAGCGTTGGTCGCCAAGAGGGGGAGACCCAGTACTTC
TRBJ2-4 NA TRBV7-2 NA CASNSGRGENIQYF TGTGCCAGCAACTCAGGGAGGGGGGAAAACATTCAGTACTTC
TRBJ1-6 NA TRBV29-1 NA CSAQDSRNSPLHF TGCAGCGCCCAGGACAGTAGGAATTCACCCCTCCACTTT
TRBJ2-7 NA TRBV29-1 NA CSVAGGRHEQYF TGCAGCGTAGCTGGGGGAAGGCACGAGCAGTACTTC
TRBJ1-4 NA TRBV30 NA CAWSVRNTANEKLFF TGTGCCTGGAGTGTACGGAACACAGCTAATGAAAAACTGTTTTTT
TRBJ2-5 NA TRBV7-2 NA CASSLDWTRRGTQYF TGTGCCAGCAGCTTAGACTGGACACGGAGGGGGACCCAGTACTTC
TRBJ2-4 many TRBV28 TRBD2 CASSQTSGLNIQYF TGTGCCAGCAGCCAGACTAGCGGACTAAACATTCAGTACTTC
TRBJ2-1 few TRBV29-1 TRBD2 CSFGRGRGDEQFF TGCAGCTTCGGTCGCGGGAGAGGTGATGAGCAGTTCTTC
TRBJ2-2 NA TRBV30 NA CAWSMNTGELFF TGTGCCTGGAGTATGAACACCGGGGAGCTGTTTTTT
TRBJ1-2 few TRBV29-1 NA CSGSIPLYGYTF TGCAGCGGGAGTATCCCTCTCTATGGCTACACCTTC
TRBJ2-2 NA TRBV7-2 TRBD2 CASSLDSGGAGELFF TGTGCCAGCAGCTTAGATAGCGGGGGGGCCGGGGAGCTGTTTTTT
TRBJ2-3 NA TRBV5-1 NA CASGIRDTTDTQYF TGCGCCAGCGGTATCCGGGACACCACAGATACGCAGTATTTT
TRBJ1-2 NA TRBV7-3 NA CASSLHGFGGYTF TGTGCCAGCAGCCTTCACGGGTTCGGCGGCTACACCTTC
TRBJ2-1 NA TRBV5-1 TRBD1 CASSQGQTSYNEQFF TGCGCCAGCAGCCAGGGACAGACCTCCTACAATGAGCAGTTCTTC
TRBJ1-1 NA TRBV29-1 NA CSVTLLGAFF TGCAGCGTTACCCTACTCGGGGCTTTCTTT
TRBJ2-1 NA TRBV5-6 NA CASSLAGANNEQFF TGTGCCAGCAGCTTGGCGGGGGCGAACAATGAGCAGTTCTTC
TRBJ2-7 few TRBV29-1 NA CSVVGGKTLEQYF TGCAGCGTTGTGGGCGGGAAGACCCTCGAGCAGTACTTC
TRBJ2-7 NA TRBV19 NA CASGTHYEQYF TGTGCCAGTGGGACTCACTACGAGCAGTACTTC
TRBJ1-2 NA TRBV2 NA CASSPGENYGYTF TGTGCCAGCAGCCCCGGAGAGAACTATGGCTACACCTTC
TRBJ2-7 NA TRBV6-5 NA CASSYSSAGGQYF TGTGCCAGCAGTTACTCGAGTGCCGGCGGGCAGTACTTC
TRBJ2-7 NA TRBV5-1 TRBD1 CASSLALQGIAYEQYF TGCGCCAGCAGCTTGGCCCTACAGGGGATTGCCTACGAGCAGTACTTC
TRBJ2-1 NA TRBV7-9 NA CASSPFNEQFF TGTGCCAGCAGCCCATTCAATGAGCAGTTCTTC
TRBJ2-3 few TRBV29-1 TRBD2 CSVGRTSGNTDTQYF TGCAGCGTTGGGCGGACTAGCGGGAACACAGATACGCAGTATTTT
TRBJ2-5 NA TRBV5-1 TRBD2 CASSKTTRLAEKETQYF TGCGCCAGCAGCAAGACGACTAGACTAGCTGAGAAAGAGACCCAGTACTTC
TRBJ2-3 few TRBV29-1 TRBD2 CSVEGITSGRAADTQYF TGCAGCGTTGAAGGGATAACTAGCGGGAGGGCGGCAGATACGCAGTATTTT
TRBJ2-7 few TRBV15 TRBD2 CATSRGEGSSSYEQYF TGTGCCACCAGCAGAGGGGAGGGGTCAAGCTCCTACGAGCAGTACTTC
TRBJ2-5 few TRBV5-1 TRBD2 CASSLGTSERETQYF TGCGCCAGCAGCTTGGGGACTAGCGAAAGGGAGACCCAGTACTTC
TRBJ2-7 NA TRBV7-2 NA CASSFDLSYEQYF TGTGCCAGCAGCTTCGACTTAAGCTACGAGCAGTACTTC
TRBJ2-3 few TRBV19 NA CASKESGGTDTQYF TGTGCCAGTAAGGAGAGCGGAGGCACAGATACGCAGTATTTT
TRBJ2-7 few TRBV29-1 NA CSVAARGYEQYF TGCAGCGTTGCAGCGAGGGGCTACGAGCAGTACTTC
TRBJ2-2 NA TRBV2 NA CASSVQYNTGELFF TGTGCCAGCAGCGTACAGTACAACACCGGGGAGCTGTTTTTT
TRBJ2-2 NA TRBV30 NA CAWAGVQRDTGELFF TGTGCCTGGGCAGGGGTCCAGAGGGACACCGGGGAGCTGTTTTTT
TRBJ1-2 NA TRBV30 NA CAWSLPPGDYGYTF TGTGCCTGGAGTTTGCCCCCGGGGGACTATGGCTACACCTTC
TRBJ2-7 NA TRBV7-2 NA CASSLTADSFEQYF TGTGCCAGCAGCTTAACGGCAGACTCGTTCGAGCAGTACTTC
TRBJ2-1 NA TRBV29-1 NA CSVERQTRTEQFF TGCAGCGTTGAACGCCAGACTAGAACTGAGCAGTTCTTC
TRBJ2-7 NA TRBV28 NA CASSPGQNYEQYF TGTGCCAGCAGTCCGGGCCAGAACTACGAGCAGTACTTC
TRBJ2-1 few TRBV7-9 TRBD1 CASTLTTGAYNEQFF TGTGCCAGCACCTTGACGACAGGGGCCTACAATGAGCAGTTCTTC